The TCR beta chain under discussion was sequenced for a study of shared clonotypes between healthy human individuals. As for the study in general: Researchers drew samples from two women and a few men aged 18 to 49.

This was a deep-level run. TCRdb's copy holds only in-frame clones and misses some; the assay was immunoSEQ multiplex PCR. Found here are about 500,000 clones, approximately 77% of them singletons; the top ten hold 12%. With regard to this clone: With a far larger clone one base away, a read error is the likely cause.

This CDR3 region has 11 residues. Between the trimmed V and J ends, which lost 5 bases and 11 bases, there was a span of 12 bases. Germline lookup yields CDR1 SEHNR and CDR2 FQNEAQ (reference sequence). The chain joins TRBV7-9 to TRBJ1-1; D is undetermined. The source material was PBMCs. The TCR was taken from a woman aged 40 to 49 in good health. Some clones in this sample may be carry-over from other donors' samples. As DNA, the CDR3 is TGTGCCAGCAGCCCCGACAATAAGGCTTTCTTT. This encodes CASSPDNKAFF.